The 15 T cell receptor beta chains presented below share a single source sample, sequenced in a study of CXCR3-negative and CXCR3-positive naive CD8 T cells. Through 5' RACE with UMI labels, the TRB cDNA libraries were prepared. TCRdb re-called the 5' RACE reads and shows each CDR3 protein once, DNA omitted. The sample totals some 130,000 distinct CDR3 sequences. Sequencing was performed on naive CXCR3- CD8+ T cells from blood. Noted subset: CD45RO-CCR7+CD27+CD95- naive CD8+ T cells lacking CXCR3 (TNR3-). These receptors were taken from a human donor in good health. Some clones in this sample may be carry-over from other donors' samples.

The V gene is TRBV29-1, the J gene TRBJ2-1; the TRBD2 assignment by TCRdb is unverifiable without DNA. CDR1 SQVTM and CDR2 ANQGSEA come from the germline V gene. This CDR3 region has 14 residues. The chain's CDR3 is CSVERAGGASEQFF.

J is TRBJ2-1 and V is TRBV12-3 or TRBV12-4. The CDR3 spans 12 residues. The CDR3 here is CASSASYNEQFF.

The chain has TRBV12-3 or TRBV12-4 and TRBJ2-7; TCRdb gives TRBD2 as the D gene, but with no DNA this cannot be confirmed. The CDR3 loop spans 13 amino acids. The CDR3 is CASSPGGVFEQYF.

The chain combines TRBV28 with TRBJ2-1; TCRdb's D call, TRBD2, is unchecked because there is no DNA. CDR1 is MDHEN, CDR2 SYDVKM, per germline. This CDR3 is built from 16 residues. CDR3 region: CASSSRLAGPYNEQFF.

The chain couples TRBV5-1 to TRBJ2-1; TCRdb selects TRBD1, and the lack of DNA leaves this call unchecked. This CDR3 has 14 amino acids. CDR1 and CDR2 from the germline V gene are SGHRS and YFSETQ. The CDR3 loop is CASGREGSYNEQFF.

This sequence joins TRBV27 and TRBJ2-1; TCRdb gives TRBD1 as the D gene, but with no DNA this cannot be confirmed. This CDR3 is 11 amino acids long. The V gene's germline CDR1 is MNHEY and CDR2 SMNVEV (reference sequence). The CDR3 here is CASRGAVVQFF.

The V call is TRBV29-1, the J call TRBJ1-2; TCRdb indicates TRBD1, and absent DNA this call remains unverified. CDR1 and CDR2 from the germline V gene are SQVTM and ANQGSEA. This CDR3 has 17 residues. The CDR3 here is CSVEEPGQFMSNYGYTF.

This chain joins TRBV29-1 and TRBJ1-2. Germline V gives CDR1 SQVTM, CDR2 ANQGSEA. The length of the CDR3 is 12 residues. The CDR3 sequence is CSVEGDAYGYTF.

This chain uses TRBV29-1 with TRBJ2-7; the TRBD1 assignment by TCRdb is unverifiable without DNA. CDR3 length equals 13 residues. Germline CDR1 SQVTM, CDR2 ANQGSEA. The CDR3 region is CSVGGQGPYEQYF.

The chain couples TRBV18 to TRBJ2-7. Germline CDR1 is KGHSH and CDR2 is LQKENI. This CDR3 contains 14 residues. The chain's CDR3 is CASSPPAGIYEQYF.

This rearrangement joins TRBV29-1 to TRBJ2-7; the D call from TCRdb, TRBD2, cannot be confirmed without DNA. This CDR3 comprises 13 residues. Germline V gene sequence: CDR1 SQVTM, CDR2 ANQGSEA. This chain's CDR3 is CSVVTADSYEQYF.

The V and J genes are TRBV7-9 and TRBJ2-5; without DNA, the TCRdb call of TRBD2 cannot be checked. This CDR3 spans 16 amino acids. Germline loops: CDR1 SEHNR, CDR2 FQNEAQ (reference sequence). The CDR3 protein is CASSPGTSGIQETQYF. The complete variable domain, with remaining parts taken from reference TRBV7-9 and TRBJ2-5, reads DTGVSQNPRHKITKRGQNVTFRCDPISEHNRLYWYRQTLGQGPEFLTYFQNEAQLEKSRLLSDRFSAERPKGSFSTLEIQRTEQGDSAMYLCASSPGTSGIQETQYFGPGTRLLVL.

The chain links TRBV4-3 to TRBJ2-7. Germline V gives CDR1 LGHNA, CDR2 YSLEER. The CDR3 length is 14 residues. The CDR3 region is CASSQGGRPYEQYF.

The J gene is TRBJ2-1, the V gene TRBV15. The V gene's germline CDR1 is LNHNV and CDR2 YYDKDF (reference sequence). The CDR3 covers 11 residues. This CDR3 reads CATSPKNEQFF.

The chain is built from TRBV7-3 and TRBJ2-5; the D gene TCRdb calls, TRBD2, cannot be checked with no DNA. Germline CDR1 reads SGHTA; CDR2 reads FQGTGA. The CDR3 contains 14 residues. The CDR3 spells CASSPVGLEETQYF.